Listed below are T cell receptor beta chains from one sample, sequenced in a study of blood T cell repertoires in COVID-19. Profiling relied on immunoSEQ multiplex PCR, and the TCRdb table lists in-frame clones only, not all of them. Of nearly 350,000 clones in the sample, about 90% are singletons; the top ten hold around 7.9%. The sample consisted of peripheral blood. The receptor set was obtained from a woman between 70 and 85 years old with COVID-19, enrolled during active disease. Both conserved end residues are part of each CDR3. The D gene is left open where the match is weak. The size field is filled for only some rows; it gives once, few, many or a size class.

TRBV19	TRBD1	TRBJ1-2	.	TGTGCCAGTAGTATTACAGGGGGCCACTATGGCTACACCTTC	CASSITGGHYGYTF
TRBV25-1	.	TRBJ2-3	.	TGTGCCAGCAGCAAGACTAGATCGGACACAGATACGCAGTATTTT	CASSKTRSDTDTQYF
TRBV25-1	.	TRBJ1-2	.	TGTGCCAGCAGTGAATTCGGGGATGGCTACACCTTC	CASSEFGDGYTF
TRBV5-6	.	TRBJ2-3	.	TGTGCCAGCACCACGGCGGGGCACACAGATACGCAGTATTTT	CASTTAGHTDTQYF
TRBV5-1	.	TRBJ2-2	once	TGCGCCAGCAGCTTGGGACTCAGGGAAACCGGGGAGCTGTTTTTT	CASSLGLRETGELFF
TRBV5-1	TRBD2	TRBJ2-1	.	TGCGCCAGCAGCTTCCCTAGCGGGGGGAACTACAATGAGCAGTTCTTC	CASSFPSGGNYNEQFF
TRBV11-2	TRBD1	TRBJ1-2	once	TGTGCCAGCAGCTTCGGACAGGTATATGGCTACACCTTC	CASSFGQVYGYTF
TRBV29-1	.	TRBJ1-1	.	TGCAGCGTCTCGACAGCATCAAACACTGAAGCTTTCTTT	CSVSTASNTEAFF
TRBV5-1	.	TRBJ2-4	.	TGCGCCAGCAGCCTAAAATCGGGGGTAGGAGACATTCAGTACTTC	CASSLKSGVGDIQYF
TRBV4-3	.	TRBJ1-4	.	TGCGCCAGCAGCCAAGAAGAGGGAGGGGCGCTAGATGAAAAACTGTTTTTT	CASSQEEGGALDEKLFF
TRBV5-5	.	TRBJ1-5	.	TGTGCCAGCAGCTTGGATGGGGGCTCGAGCAATCAGCCCCAGCATTTT	CASSLDGGSSNQPQHF
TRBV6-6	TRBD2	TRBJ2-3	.	TGTGCCAGCAGTTACGTTAGCGGGGGGGCCTATACGCAGTATTTT	CASSYVSGGAYTQYF
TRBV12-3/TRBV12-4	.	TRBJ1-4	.	TGTGCCAGCACCCGGGGGGGTGGGGAAAAACTGTTTTTT	CASTRGGGEKLFF
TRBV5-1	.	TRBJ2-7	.	TGCGCCAGCAGCGAACAGGTCAGCTCCTACGAGCAGTACTTC	CASSEQVSSYEQYF
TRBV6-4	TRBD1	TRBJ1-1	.	TGTGCCAGCAGGGCCAACAGGGGGCTGAACACTGAAGCTTTCTTT	CASRANRGLNTEAFF
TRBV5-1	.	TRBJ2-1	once	TGCGCCAGCAGCGGGACTGGGGTCGATGAGCAGTTCTTC	CASSGTGVDEQFF
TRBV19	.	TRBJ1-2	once	TGTGCCAGTAGTATAGATCCGTTTGAGGCCTATAACTATGGCTACACCTTC	CASSIDPFEAYNYGYTF